The rows below give T cell receptor beta chains drawn from one sample of a study of blood T cell repertoires in COVID-19. TCRdb's table, derived via immunoSEQ multiplex PCR, lists solely in-frame clones and lacks some. The sample holds about 62,000 clones; around 87% are singletons and the top ten take 18%. The sequencing sample was made of peripheral blood. The receptors come from a woman aged 55-69 years with COVID-19, enrolled during active disease. CDR3s include the opening cysteine and the closing phenylalanine or tryptophan. The D gene is left open where the match is weak. Clone size is not always given. Where it is, it says once, few, many or a class for expanded clones.

TRBJ2-1	TRBD1	NA	TRBV6-6	CASSDAGTGDYEQFF	TGTGCCAGCAGTGACGCCGGGACAGGGGACTATGAGCAGTTCTTC
TRBJ2-1	TRBD2	NA	TRBV29-1	CSVDLGLASYNEQFF	TGCAGCGTTGATCTGGGACTAGCATCCTACAATGAGCAGTTCTTC
TRBJ1-5	TRBD1	NA	TRBV7-2	CASSLVSGQGNQPQHF	TGTGCCAGCAGCTTAGTTTCAGGACAGGGGAATCAGCCCCAGCATTTT
TRBJ1-6	NA	NA	TRBV7-9	CASSSGTDSWGQYNSPLHF	TGTGCCAGCAGCTCCGGGACCGATAGCTGGGGGCAGTATAATTCACCCCTCCACTTT
TRBJ2-7	TRBD1	NA	TRBV6-5	CASSISGQGIYEQYF	TGTGCCAGCAGTATTTCGGGACAGGGAATATATGAGCAGTACTTC
TRBJ1-1	TRBD1	NA	TRBV6-5	CASSYGTAFGNTEAFF	TGTGCCAGCAGTTATGGGACAGCTTTTGGGAACACTGAAGCTTTCTTT
TRBJ2-3	NA	NA	TRBV27	CASSSFNTDTQYF	TGTGCCAGCAGCTCCTTTAACACAGATACGCAGTATTTT
TRBJ1-4	TRBD1	NA	TRBV19	CASSVDRGHGEKLFF	TGTGCCAGTAGTGTCGACAGGGGGCACGGTGAAAAACTGTTTTTT
TRBJ1-2	NA	NA	TRBV30	CAWSVNSNYGYTF	TGTGCCTGGAGTGTAAACAGTAACTATGGCTACACCTTC
TRBJ1-4	NA	NA	TRBV3-1/TRBV3-2	CASSPLGADNEKLFF	TGTGCCAGCAGCCCCCTTGGGGCGGATAATGAAAAACTGTTTTTT
TRBJ1-2	TRBD1	NA	TRBV7-9	CASSLGDRDGYGYTF	TGTGCCAGCAGCTTAGGGGACAGGGATGGCTATGGCTACACCTTC
TRBJ2-7	NA	NA	TRBV6-2/TRBV6-3	CASSEGQSGYEQYF	TGTGCCAGCAGCGAAGGACAGTCGGGCTACGAGCAGTACTTC
TRBJ2-1	TRBD2	NA	TRBV5-1	CASSDGLARNEQFF	TGCGCCAGCAGCGATGGACTAGCGAGGAATGAGCAGTTCTTC
TRBJ1-6	NA	once	TRBV5-1	CASSPRPDSPLHF	TGCGCCAGCAGCCCGCGTCCCGATTCACCCCTCCACTTT
TRBJ1-1	TRBD1	NA	TRBV11-3	CASSYWTGGTEAFF	TGTGCCAGCAGCTACTGGACAGGGGGCACTGAAGCTTTCTTT
TRBJ1-1	NA	NA	TRBV5-4	CASSQKGPPRQGAEAFF	TGTGCCAGCAGCCAAAAGGGGCCCCCTCGCCAAGGCGCTGAAGCTTTCTTT
TRBJ1-5	NA	NA	TRBV5-8	CASSLLTEGNQPQHF	TGTGCCAGCAGCTTGCTGACAGAGGGCAATCAGCCCCAGCATTTT
TRBJ2-1	TRBD2	NA	TRBV4-1	CASSQVGLAGNNEQFF	TGCGCCAGCAGCCAAGTCGGACTAGCGGGAAACAATGAGCAGTTCTTC
TRBJ2-1	TRBD2	NA	TRBV2	CASSARGVAGANEQFF	TGTGCCAGCAGCGCCCGGGGGGTAGCGGGAGCGAATGAGCAGTTCTTC
TRBJ2-2	NA	NA	TRBV7-9	CASSDQGAHGELFF	TGTGCCAGCAGCGATCAAGGGGCGCACGGGGAGCTGTTTTTT
TRBJ1-2	NA	NA	TRBV24-1	CATSDAGSYYGYTF	TGTGCCACCAGTGATGCCGGGTCTTATTATGGCTACACCTTC
TRBJ2-7	NA	NA	TRBV18	CASSPHLYEQYF	TGTGCCAGCTCACCACATCTCTACGAGCAGTACTTC
TRBJ2-7	TRBD1	NA	TRBV4-1	CASSQSTGGAGEQYF	TGCGCCAGCAGCCAGTCTACAGGGGGCGCGGGGGAGCAGTACTTC
TRBJ2-3	TRBD2	NA	TRBV2	CASRLLAGGADTQYF	TGTGCCAGCAGACTACTAGCGGGAGGTGCAGATACGCAGTATTTT
TRBJ2-6	NA	NA	TRBV11-2	CASSWGQHSGANVLTF	TGTGCCAGCAGCTGGGGCCAACACTCTGGGGCCAACGTCCTGACTTTC
TRBJ2-3	TRBD2	NA	TRBV11-3	CASSAILAASDTQYF	TGTGCCAGCAGCGCTATACTAGCGGCCTCAGATACGCAGTATTTT
TRBJ2-7	TRBD1	NA	TRBV5-4	CASSRDSRSGEQYF	TGTGCCAGCAGCCGGGACAGCCGATCGGGGGAGCAGTACTTC
TRBJ1-2	NA	NA	TRBV13	CASSLGQGTYGYTF	TGTGCCAGCAGCTTAGGCCAGGGGACCTATGGCTACACCTTC
TRBJ1-1	NA	NA	TRBV5-1	CASSFQTGMNTEAFF	TGCGCCAGCAGCTTCCAAACAGGAATGAACACTGAAGCTTTCTTT
TRBJ2-7	NA	NA	TRBV28	CASPPPEGPSSYEQYF	TGTGCCAGCCCCCCTCCGGAGGGCCCAAGCTCCTACGAGCAGTACTTC
TRBJ1-1	NA	few	TRBV9	CASSARQGFQDAFF	TGTGCCAGCAGCGCTCGGCAGGGATTTCAGGACGCTTTCTTT
TRBJ1-5	NA	NA	TRBV5-1	CASSLGGATANQPQHF	TGCGCCAGCAGCTTGGGGGGCGCGACGGCCAATCAGCCCCAGCATTTT
TRBJ1-2	TRBD1	NA	TRBV7-9	CASSPLDRAYGYTF	TGTGCCAGCAGCCCATTGGACAGGGCCTATGGCTACACCTTC
TRBJ1-1	NA	NA	TRBV5-1	CASSAGSDGFTEAFF	TGCGCCAGCAGCGCGGGATCTGACGGATTCACTGAAGCTTTCTTT
TRBJ2-1	TRBD2	NA	TRBV5-1	CASSSRWTSQNYNEQFF	TGCGCCAGCAGCTCACGCTGGACTAGCCAAAACTACAATGAGCAGTTCTTC
TRBJ2-7	NA	NA	TRBV5-6	CASSLGVLEQYF	TGTGCCAGCAGCCTCGGGGTCCTCGAGCAGTACTTC
TRBJ1-5	NA	NA	TRBV4-3	CASSQDSAANQPQHF	TGCGCCAGCAGCCAAGATTCGGCGGCCAATCAGCCCCAGCATTTT
TRBJ1-5	NA	few	TRBV6-5	CASSYSFGSNQPQHF	TGTGCCAGCAGTTACTCGTTCGGTAGCAATCAGCCCCAGCATTTT
TRBJ2-1	TRBD2	NA	TRBV5-1	CASSLLASGSYEQFF	TGCGCCAGCAGCTTGTTAGCTAGCGGGAGCTATGAGCAGTTCTTC
TRBJ2-7	NA	NA	TRBV19	CASTTTGGLPEQYF	TGTGCCAGTACTACGACAGGCGGCCTCCCCGAGCAGTACTTC
TRBJ2-1	NA	NA	TRBV9	CASSVDPGVYDEQFF	TGTGCCAGCAGCGTAGACCCAGGGGTTTACGATGAGCAGTTCTTC
TRBJ1-2	NA	NA	TRBV3-1/TRBV3-2	CASSQDVTPYGYTF	TGTGCCAGCAGCCAAGATGTGACTCCCTATGGCTACACCTTC
TRBJ2-7	NA	NA	TRBV19	CASSISRALTEQYF	TGTGCCAGTAGTATATCGAGAGCGCTCACCGAGCAGTACTTC
TRBJ1-1	TRBD1	NA	TRBV6-2/TRBV6-3	CASSRDRVNTEAFF	TGTGCCAGCAGCCGGGACAGGGTGAACACTGAAGCTTTCTTT